The sequence of this T cell receptor (beta chain) was determined in a study of shared clonotypes between healthy human individuals. The table came from immunoSEQ multiplex PCR; TCRdb's copy has only in-frame clones and leaves some out. This sample has roughly 1,000,000 clones; about four fifths occur once, and the top ten carry 0.4% to 0.55%. The trim removed 4 bases at V and 3 bases at J, leaving 5 bases unmatched. There are 15 residues in the CDR3. Germline CDR1 is MNHNS and CDR2 is SASEGT. This TCR was sampled from a man between 18 and 29 years old in good health. Some clones in this sample may be carry-over from other donors' samples. The chain couples TRBV6-1 to TRBJ1-2; 10 positions match TRBD1. Sequencing was done on a sample of memory CD4+ T cells from PBMCs. Subset reported: CD45RA-negative fraction. CDR3 region: CASSGGTGAHYGYTF. The DNA of the CDR3 is TGTGCCAGCAGTGGGGGGACAGGGGCTCACTATGGCTACACCTTC.